Each of the 8 T cell receptor beta chains below was sequenced from the same sample in a study of control samples from healthy donors and cancer patients. Generated by immunoSEQ multiplex PCR, the TCRdb table keeps only in-frame clones and is missing some. In total, the table holds about 210,000 clones. Input material: blood. The receptors shown here come from a woman aged 25 to 39 in good health.

The V gene is TRBV3-1 (or the pseudogene TRBV3-2), the J gene TRBJ1-5; 10 bases match TRBD1. This CDR3 comprises 14 residues. Trimming at V came to 3 bases and at J to 4 bases, leaving 0 bases not matched to a gene. In germline, CDR1 is LGHDT, CDR2 YNNKEL (reference sequence). CDR3 DNA sequence: TGTGCCAGCAGCCAGGGACAGGGGAATCAGCCCCAGCATTTT. Encoded protein: CASSQGQGNQPQHF.

The chain carries TRBV30 and TRBJ2-7; possible D gene TRBD1, 6 bases. This CDR3 has 11 amino acids. V was shortened by 3 bases and J by 3 bases, with 6 bases between the two germline ends. Germline V gene sequence: CDR1 GTSNPN, CDR2 SVGIG (reference sequence). Here the CDR3 reads CAWRDSYEQYF. CDR3 nucleotide sequence: TGTGCCTGGAGGGACAGCTACGAGCAGTACTTC.

This chain connects TRBV6-4 to TRBJ1-2, with TRBD1 as a possible D gene (6 bases). The length of the CDR3 is 15 residues. The germline CDR1 and CDR2 sequences are MRHNA and SNTAGT. V lost 4 bases and J 4 bases, leaving 16 bases between the germline ends. The CDR3 DNA sequence: TGTGCCAGCAGTGTGTCATCCAGGGGAGGCTATGGCTACACCTTC. This codes for CASSVSSRGGYGYTF.

The chain couples TRBV5-8 to TRBJ2-2; 10 nucleotides agree with TRBD2. CDR3 size: 18 residues. The germline V gene encodes CDR1 SGHTS and CDR2 YDEGEE. Trimming removed 2 bases from V and 6 bases from J; junction bases left unmatched: 13. The DNA for the CDR3 is TGTGCCAGCAGCTTAGCCGTTCTAGCGGGGGCCTTAGCCGGGGAGCTGTTTTTT. Amino acids: CASSLAVLAGALAGELFF. Full variable domain (remainder filled in from reference TRBV5-8 and TRBJ2-2): EAGVTQSPTHLIKTRGQQATLRCSPISGHTSVYWYQQALGLGLQFLLWYDEGEERNRGNFPPRFSGRQFPNYSSELNVNALELEDSALYLCASSLAVLAGALAGELFFGEGSRLTVL.

V gene TRBV4-1 combines with J gene TRBJ1-3; 7 nucleotides line up with TRBD1. Trimming at V came to 4 bases and at J to 0 bases, leaving 12 bases not matched to a gene. The CDR3 is 18 residues long. Germline CDR1 is MGHRA and CDR2 is YSYEKL. The CDR3 nucleotides read TGCGCCAGCAGCCGGAGGGGGCAGACAGTGAGCTCTGGAAACACCATATATTTT. Amino acid sequence: CASSRRGQTVSSGNTIYF.

CDR3 loop: CASSPGGQLTSPLHF. The CDR3 nucleotides are TGTGCCAGCAGCCCCGGAGGGCAGCTCACATCACCCCTCCACTTT. V and J are TRBV7-9 and TRBJ1-6; D gene uncertain. Trimming removed 5 bases at V and 10 bases at J, with 18 bases between. The V gene's germline CDR1 is SEHNR and CDR2 FQNEAQ (reference sequence). This CDR3 is 15 amino acids long.

By frequency, this clone is medium-sized. The chain carries TRBV6-5 and TRBJ1-3; D is possibly TRBD1 (5 bases). The V end was cut by 8 bases, the J end by 0 bases, with 11 bases between. The V gene's germline CDR1 is MNHEY and CDR2 SVGAGI. The CDR3 consists of 14 residues. The CDR3 DNA is TGTGCCAGCCACACGGGGGACTCTGGAAACACCATATATTTT. It yields the protein CASHTGDSGNTIYF.

The chain uses TRBV19 and TRBJ1-2; D possibly corresponds to TRBD1 (5 bases). The length of the CDR3 is 11 residues. Germline lookup yields CDR1 LNHDA and CDR2 SQIVND (reference sequence). Trimming removed 2 bases at V and 8 bases at J, with 6 bases between. The CDR3 loop is CASSIRGGYTF. For the CDR3, the DNA is TGTGCCAGTAGTATAAGGGGCGGCTACACCTTC.